This TCR beta chain was recovered during a study of shared clonotypes between healthy human individuals. Across the study: Plates per donor: three CD4 naive, three CD4 memory, two CD8 naive, one CD8 memory.

Replicate PCRs from sorted subsets contained roughly 200 ng DNA, which is around 29,000 T cell genomes. Per the authors' pipeline: Quality scores were absent from the junction-only immunoSEQ sequences, so filtering differed. The repertoire was sequenced with immunoSEQ multiplex PCR; TCRdb's copy has only in-frame clones and lacks some. The DNA was the basis for D and trimming; V, J and clone size are from that table. There are 2 million to 2.5 million clones in the sample; approximately 96% occur only once, and around 0.13% lies in the top ten. Trimming cost V 7 bases and J 0 bases, with 15 bases left between them. Germline CDR1 and CDR2: SQVTM and ANQGSEA. The CDR3 consists of 14 residues.

Sequenced material: naive CD4+ T cells sorted from blood. The subset was: CD45RA+ positively selected. The sequence derives from a man aged 18 to 29 in good health. The genes are TRBV29-1 and TRBJ1-2, with D possibly being TRBD1 (6 bases). CDR3 region: CSAPTGNSNYGYTF. In DNA, the CDR3 is TGCAGCGCCCCAACAGGGAATTCTAACTATGGCTACACCTTC.